The next 25 T cell receptor beta chains were all read from a single sample in a study of T cell repertoires in cytomegalovirus infection. In TCRdb, the reads were re-called with MiXCR into one record per CDR3 protein. The profile shows 650,000 to 900,000 distinct CDR3 sequences, 25% to 30% of them singletons. What these receptors recognize is not known. This specimen was cultured CD8+ T cells from PBMCs, taken from culture after CMV antigen stimulation. These receptors were collected from a human donor in good health (CMV status not recorded). Some clones in this sample may be carry-over from other donors' samples.

The table lists this clonotype with many counts. The V and J genes are TRBV12-3 or TRBV12-4 and TRBJ1-2, with D perhaps matching TRBD1 (5 bases). CDR3 length equals 13 residues. Trimming cost V 4 bases and J 4 bases, with 10 bases left between them. CDR3 coding DNA: TGTGCCAGCAGTTCCGGGACCTCCTATGGCTACACCTTC. Translation: CASSSGTSYGYTF.

The chain links TRBV28 to TRBJ2-7; 11 bases line up with TRBD1. This CDR3 has 13 amino acids. The J segment lost 4 bases and the V segment lost 6 bases, leaving 2 bases of the junction unmatched. CDR1 and CDR2 (germline): MDHEN, SYDVKM. The DNA for the CDR3 is TGTGCCAGCAGAGGACAGGGGGCTTACGAGCAGTACGTC. Translating gives CASRGQGAYEQYV.

This chain links TRBV7-9 with TRBJ2-3, with D perhaps matching TRBD1 (5 bases). V was shortened by 3 bases and J by 0 bases, with 13 bases between the two germline ends. Germline CDR1 and CDR2: SEHNR and FQNEAQ (reference sequence). The CDR3 spans 16 residues. The CDR3 DNA follows: TGTGCCAGCAGCTTCAGGGTGGGGATGAGCACAGATACGCAGTATTTT. Translated, it gives CASSFRVGMSTDTQYF.

The chain links TRBV6-2 or TRBV6-3 to TRBJ2-2; D is uncertain. CDR1 MNHEY and CDR2 SVGEGT come from the germline V gene. V was pared by 8 bases and J by 1 base, with 8 bases between. CDR3 length: 13 residues. The CDR3 sequence: CASGQLNTGELFF. Written as DNA, the CDR3 is TGTGCCAGCGGGCAGCTGAACACCGGGGAGCTGTTTTTT.

This clonotype occurred a few times. The rearrangement uses TRBV5-5 and TRBJ1-1; a possible D gene is TRBD1 (6 bases). V lost 0 bases to trimming and J lost 1 base, with 10 bases between them. This CDR3 comprises 15 residues. Germline CDR1 SGHKS, CDR2 YYEKEE (reference sequence). The CDR3 nucleotides are TGTGCCAGCAGCTTGGCACAGGGTTCGAACACTGAAGCTTTCTTT. This encodes CASSLAQGSNTEAFF.

This clonotype appeared a few times. The CDR3 region is CASSLKGTGAEQYV. The CDR3 DNA reads TGTGCCAGCAGCTTAAAAGGGACAGGGGCCGAGCAGTACGTC. The V and J genes are TRBV7-9 and TRBJ2-7, with TRBD1 identical over 10 bases. The CDR3 has 14 residues. Germline values: CDR1 SEHNR, CDR2 FQNEAQ (reference sequence). V lost 2 bases to trimming and J lost 6 bases; unmatched junction nucleotides: 4.

The genes are TRBV5-1 and TRBJ2-1; no reliable D call. The length of the CDR3 is 11 residues. V was pared by 5 bases and J by 7 bases, with 7 bases between. Germline assignment: CDR1 SGHRS and CDR2 YFSETQ. The DNA of the CDR3 is TGCGCCAGCAGAAGTCTAAATGAGCAGTTCTTC. This sequence encodes CASRSLNEQFF.

This clonotype was seen only a few times. The chain couples TRBV7-9 to TRBJ1-1, with 8 positions matching TRBD1. Germline CDR1 reads SEHNR; CDR2 reads FQNEAQ (reference sequence). CDR3 length equals 15 residues. The V gene end was trimmed by 4 bases and the J gene end by 3 bases; junction bases not matched to a gene: 7. The CDR3 region has the DNA TGTGCCAGCAGCTCGGTGACAGGGGCGGACACTGAAGCTTTCTTT. Translated, it gives CASSSVTGADTEAFF. The variable domain in full, with the rest retrieved from reference TRBV7-9 and TRBJ1-1, is DTGVSQNPRHKITKRGQNVTFRCDPISEHNRLYWYRQTLGQGPEFLTYFQNEAQLEKSRLLSDRFSAERPKGSFSTLEIQRTEQGDSAMYLCASSSVTGADTEAFFGQGTRLTVV.

This clonotype was seen repeatedly, ten times or more. The chain carries TRBV6-5 and TRBJ1-2; the D gene is possibly TRBD1 (5 bases). Trimming stripped 5 bases from V and 2 bases from J, with 15 bases between. The germline V gene encodes CDR1 MNHEY and CDR2 SVGAGI. CDR3 size: 15 residues. This CDR3 reads CASSPGQESNYGYTF. The DNA of the CDR3 is TGTGCCAGCAGTCCAGGACAAGAATCAAACTATGGCTACACCTTC.

The genes are TRBV7-6 and TRBJ2-7; 7 bases fit TRBD1. The CDR3 has 13 amino acids. The V segment lost 4 bases and the J segment 6 bases; nucleotides outside the gene matches: 6. Germline values: CDR1 SGHVS, CDR2 FNYEAQ. The CDR3 coding sequence is TGTGCCAGCAGCTCGACAGGGTGGGCCGAGCAGTACTTC. This sequence encodes CASSSTGWAEQYF.

This clonotype has more than one count but fewer than ten. This chain links TRBV27 with TRBJ1-1; 7 nucleotides agree with TRBD1. The J segment lost 9 bases and the V segment lost 5 bases, leaving 6 bases of the junction unmatched. CDR3 length equals 12 residues. Germline CDR1 and CDR2: MNHEY and SMNVEV (reference sequence). The CDR3 sequence: CASSPRDSKAFF. In DNA form, the CDR3 reads TGTGCCAGCAGTCCAAGGGACAGCAAAGCTTTCTTT.

This clonotype was seen once. This chain uses TRBV20-1 with TRBJ2-7, with D possibly matching TRBD2 (6 bases). V gave up 7 bases and J gave up 6 bases, with 19 bases separating them. Germline CDR1 reads DFQATT; CDR2 reads SNEGSKA (reference sequence). The length of the CDR3 is 13 residues. The CDR3 reads CSVAEGRGGEQYF. CDR3 DNA sequence: TGCAGTGTGGCTGAGGGGCGGGGTGGCGAGCAGTACTTC.

This clonotype came up many times. The genes are TRBV7-8 and TRBJ1-3; 10 bases line up with TRBD1. The CDR3 loop spans 15 amino acids. Per the germline V gene, CDR1 is SGHVS and CDR2 is FQNEAQ. Trimming at V came to 5 bases and at J to 2 bases, leaving 3 bases not matched to a gene. As DNA, the CDR3 is TGTGCCAGCAGCATAGGGACAGGGGCTGGAAACACCATATATTTT. It specifies CASSIGTGAGNTIYF.

The chain carries TRBV6-8 and TRBJ1-1, with D uncertain. The V gene lost 6 bases and the J gene lost 6 bases, with 20 bases spanning the gap. Germline loops: CDR1 MNHGY, CDR2 SAAAGT. There are 15 residues in the CDR3. The DNA for the CDR3 is TGTGCCAGCAGCGGGTGGAGGGAAGCACCACCTGAAGCTTTCTTT. Protein sequence: CASSGWREAPPEAFF.

The V gene is TRBV7-9, the J gene TRBJ2-1; D call uncertain. The CDR3 is 12 amino acids. V dropped 10 bases and J dropped 9 bases, with 16 bases sitting between them. Per germline, CDR1 SEHNR and CDR2 FQNEAQ (reference sequence). The CDR3 coding sequence is TGTGCCACTCCCTTAACTAAAACTGAGCAGTTCTTC. Its protein product is CATPLTKTEQFF.

In its sample, this clonotype was seen a few times. The chain couples TRBV27 to TRBJ2-6, with TRBD1 matching 7 bases. J lost 2 bases, V lost 1 base, and 11 bases had no gene match. Germline CDR1 and CDR2: MNHEY and SMNVEV (reference sequence). The CDR3 consists of 19 residues. CDR3 DNA sequence: TGTGCCAGCAGTTTATTACGGGACAGCATACCCACTGGGGCCAACGTCCTGACTTTC. As protein: CASSLLRDSIPTGANVLTF.

This clonotype has ten or more counts. The chain carries TRBV7-2 and TRBJ2-3; 9 positions match TRBD2. The CDR3 is made up of 16 amino acids. The V segment lost 1 base and the J segment 2 bases; nucleotides outside the gene matches: 4. Germline V CDR1 and CDR2: SGHTA, FQGNSA. CDR3 residues: CASSLGRGGFTDTQYF. DNA of the CDR3: TGTGCCAGCAGCTTAGGGCGGGGGGGCTTCACAGATACGCAGTATTTT. Full variable domain (outside the CDR3, taken from reference TRBV7-2 and TRBJ2-3): GAGVSQSPSNKVTEKGKDVELRCDPISGHTALYWYRQSLGQGLEFLIYFQGNSAPDKSGLPSDRFSAERTGGSVSTLTIQRTQQEDSAVYLCASSLGRGGFTDTQYFGPGTRLTVL.

This clonotype came up a few times. The rearrangement links TRBV7-6 to TRBJ2-2, with D perhaps TRBD1 (5 bases). Trimming removed 4 bases from V and 2 bases from J, with 11 bases in between. There are 15 residues in the CDR3. Germline CDR1 and CDR2: SGHVS and FNYEAQ. The CDR3 loop reads CASSSAGHNTGELFF. CDR3 nucleotides: TGTGCCAGCAGCTCCGCCGGACACAACACCGGGGAGCTGTTTTTT.

This clonotype was detected only a few times. CDR3 sequence: CASSYPRQGYSSGANVLTF. CDR3 coding DNA: TGTGCCAGCAGTTATCCCCGACAGGGCTACAGCTCTGGGGCCAACGTCCTGACTTTC. The V gene is TRBV6-2 or TRBV6-3, the J gene TRBJ2-6; 7 bases fit TRBD1. CDR3 length: 19 residues. The germline V gene encodes CDR1 MNHEY and CDR2 SVGEGT. V shed 3 bases, J shed 0 bases, and the junction held 11 bases outside the gene matches.

This clonotype was observed a handful of times. The V call is TRBV7-4, the J call TRBJ2-3; D is ambiguous. This CDR3 is 13 amino acids long. V was trimmed by 3 bases and J by 4 bases, leaving 8 bases between them. Germline CDR1 SGHVT, CDR2 SQSDAQ. CDR3 loop: CASSFITADTQYF. In DNA, the CDR3 is TGTGCCAGCAGCTTCATAACGGCAGATACGCAGTATTTT.

The V gene is TRBV9, the J gene TRBJ2-2; D unclear. Deletions cut 2 bases from V and 0 bases from J, with 8 bases between. Germline V gene lookup returns CDR1 SGDLS and CDR2 YYNGEE. The CDR3 runs to 15 residues. DNA of the CDR3: TGTGCCAGCAGCGTTATGGACCCGAACACCGGGGAGCTGTTTTTT. Translated: CASSVMDPNTGELFF.

V and J are TRBV27 and TRBJ2-3, with D maybe TRBD2 (7 bases). The CDR3 loop spans 15 amino acids. The germline V gene has CDR1 MNHEY and CDR2 SMNVEV (reference sequence). The V and J ends lost 6 bases and 0 bases respectively, with 13 bases between them. CDR3 bases: TGTGCCAGCAGGCCGGGGGGCCAAAGCACAGATACGCAGTATTTT. Its translation: CASRPGGQSTDTQYF.

This sequence joins TRBV4-3 and TRBJ1-4; D perhaps matches TRBD1 (5 bases). The CDR3 consists of 16 residues. Germline values: CDR1 LGHNA, CDR2 YSLEER. V gave up 3 bases and J gave up 2 bases, with 13 bases separating them. As DNA, the CDR3 is TGCGCCAGCAGCCATGGTTACAGGAAGACTAATGAAAAACTGTTTTTT. Its translation: CASSHGYRKTNEKLFF.

In its sample, this clonotype was seen a few times. The chain couples TRBV27 to TRBJ1-5; perhaps TRBD1 as D (6 bases). Germline V gene lookup returns CDR1 MNHEY and CDR2 SMNVEV (reference sequence). CDR3 length equals 14 residues. Trimming took off 8 bases at V and 4 bases at J, with 15 bases between the two ends. CDR3 DNA sequence: TGTGCCAGCCGCCTTATAGGGGGGAATCAGCCCCAGCATTTT. Its translation: CASRLIGGNQPQHF.

A few counts support this clonotype. V usage is TRBV4-3 and J usage is TRBJ1-2; D remains unclear. The germline V and J ends were trimmed by 0 bases and 2 bases, with 19 bases remaining between them. This CDR3 contains 18 residues. CDR1 and CDR2 (germline): LGHNA, YSLEER. The CDR3 region is CASSQDGRAGRLNYGYTF. CDR3 coding DNA: TGCGCCAGCAGCCAAGATGGGAGGGCAGGACGATTAAACTATGGCTACACCTTC.